This T cell receptor (beta chain) was sequenced for a study of radiation and T cells in renal cell carcinoma. V lost 2 bases, J lost 6 bases, and 5 bases lay in between. This CDR3 has 12 amino acids. Germline assignment: CDR1 SNHLY and CDR2 FYNNEI. Using immunoSEQ multiplex PCR, the repertoire was profiled, and TCRdb retains in-frame clones only, with some absent. Of roughly 150,000 clones in the sample, about 91% were seen once. The sample's time point: blood 2 weeks post-SBRT. The sample's treatment: 15 Gy SBRT to primary tumor, nephrectomy 4 weeks later. The sequenced sample was blood, obtained from a patient whose treatment included radiotherapy and nephrectomy. The rearrangement joins TRBV2 to TRBJ2-1; D not resolved. This TCR derives from a woman in her fifties or sixties with renal cell carcinoma. DNA of the CDR3: TGTGCCAGCAGTGAAATGGCCAATGAGCAGTTCTTC. Protein: CASSEMANEQFF. Together with reference TRBV2 and TRBJ2-1, the CDR3 gives the full variable domain: EPEVTQTPSHQVTQMGQEVILRCVPISNHLYFYWYRQILGQKVEFLVSFYNNEISEKSEIFDDQFSVERPDGSNFTLKIRSTKLEDSAMYFCASSEMANEQFFGPGTRLTVL.